A single T cell receptor beta chain is shown here with its context. This sample was included in a study of blood T cell repertoires in COVID-19. The wider study: Sites in the United States, Italy and Spain provided acute and convalescent COVID-19 samples. From T cells, B-cell-depleted T cells, or PBMCs came the material, which was cDNA or gDNA.

In the authors' workflow: Nucleated cell number was recorded as an estimate derived from reference gene primer amplification. Sequenced by immunoSEQ multiplex PCR; TCRdb stores in-frame clones only, minus some. V, J and clone size derive from that table, while D and trimming were established from the DNA sequence. The repertoire includes about 98,000 clones, 78% of them detected once, and over 7.5% sits in the top ten. V was pared by 4 bases and J by 5 bases, with 17 bases between. Germline-derived CDR1 and CDR2 are SGHNT and YYREEE (reference sequence). There are 15 residues in the CDR3. The sequence was collected from a man in his sixties with active or convalescent COVID-19. The gene calls are TRBV5-4 and TRBJ2-3, with D tentatively TRBD2 (5 bases). The sample consisted of peripheral blood. The CDR3 DNA is TGTGCCAGCAGCCCGCGGGTCCCCCGTGGAGATACGCAGTATTTT. Its protein is CASSPRVPRGDTQYF.